One sample yielded the 20 T cell receptor beta chains listed below, sequenced in a study of cytomegalovirus exposure and HLA in healthy donors (dated by TCRdb to about 2017). Library creation used the immunoSEQ multiplex PCR assay. The multiplex PCR relied on a mix of 60 forward primers for TCR Vbeta segments and 13 reverse primers for TCR Jbeta segments. TCRdb stores this immuneACCESS table with in-frame sequences only. Part of the clones is absent; in the studies checked, under half of the shortfall reflects unresolved V genes, and no reason is known for the rest. The sample table contains 100,000 to 150,000 clones; only one count was recorded for roughly 82% of them. The top ten constitute roughly 13% of the sample. What was sequenced was PBMCs. Receptors originate from a woman between 35 and 50 years old in good health and CMV-seropositive.

This clone was seen more than once but under ten times. The chain combines TRBV6-4 with TRBJ2-1, with D perhaps TRBD2 (6 bases). Germline V gene sequence: CDR1 MRHNA, CDR2 SNTAGT. Deletions cut 3 bases from V and 5 bases from J, with 11 bases between. The CDR3 length is 14 residues. The CDR3 sequence: CASSELARNNEQFF. Written as DNA, the CDR3 is TGTGCCAGCAGTGAGCTAGCGAGAAACAATGAGCAGTTCTTC.

The chain combines TRBV5-1 with TRBJ1-2, with 7 bases lining up with TRBD1. Per germline, CDR1 SGHRS and CDR2 YFSETQ. The CDR3 extends over 13 amino acids. J gave up 4 bases and V 4 bases, and 4 bases lay outside the gene matches. For the CDR3, the DNA is TGCGCCAGCAGCCCGGGACAGAGCTATGGCTACACCTTC. Its protein is CASSPGQSYGYTF. The whole variable domain, remainder taken from reference TRBV5-1 and TRBJ1-2, is KAGVTQTPRYLIKTRGQQVTLSCSPISGHRSVSWYQQTPGQGLQFLFEYFSETQRNKGNFPGRFSGRQFSNSRSEMNVSTLELGDSALYLCASSPGQSYGYTFGSGTRLTVV.

The genes are TRBV9 and TRBJ1-1; no reliable D call. V was clipped by 0 bases and J by 3 bases, with 6 bases between them. The CDR3 is 13 residues long. CDR1 SGDLS and CDR2 YYNGEE come from the germline V gene. In nucleotides, the CDR3 is TGTGCCAGCAGCGTAGCCACGGACACTGAAGCTTTCTTT. Translated: CASSVATDTEAFF.

The chain uses TRBV30 and TRBJ2-2; 8 nucleotides line up with TRBD1. The ends lost 2 bases at V and 7 bases at J; junction bases unmatched: 6. From germline, CDR1 is GTSNPN and CDR2 SVGIG (reference sequence). This CDR3 has 14 amino acids. The CDR3 region has the DNA TGTGCCTGGAGTCCCAGGGGGCGCGGCGGGGAGCTGTTTTTT. Its protein is CAWSPRGRGGELFF.

The V call is TRBV27, the J call TRBJ1-2; D uncertain. The CDR3 is 15 amino acids. V lost 7 bases, J lost 1 base, and 16 bases lay in between. Per the germline V gene, CDR1 is MNHEY and CDR2 is SMNVEV (reference sequence). The CDR3 DNA reads as TGTGCCAGCAAAGCGACGGGAAGGTTTAACTATGGCTACACCTTC. Its protein product is CASKATGRFNYGYTF.

Written as DNA, the CDR3 is TGTGCCAGCAGTCTAAAACCGGGACAGGCCTACGAGCAGTACTTC. As protein: CASSLKPGQAYEQYF. This chain connects TRBV27 to TRBJ2-7; 8 bases align to TRBD1. CDR1 is MNHEY and CDR2 is SMNVEV in the germline V gene (reference sequence). The V segment lost 5 bases and the J segment 2 bases; nucleotides outside the gene matches: 8. The CDR3 is 15 residues long.

CDR3 coding DNA: TGTGCCAGCTCTCCCCCAGGGGAAGCGGGGACAGGGACCCAGTACTTC. It encodes CASSPPGEAGTGTQYF. V is TRBV18 and J is TRBJ2-5; the D gene is possibly TRBD1 (8 bases). Trimming cost V 6 bases and J 7 bases, with 24 bases left between them. Germline CDR1 and CDR2: KGHSH and LQKENI. The CDR3 contains 16 residues.

V and J are TRBV4-1 and TRBJ1-1; a weak D match, TRBD1 (6 bases). Per the germline V gene, CDR1 is MGHRA and CDR2 is YSYEKL. Trimming took 3 bases from V and 4 from J, leaving 15 bases between them. This CDR3 comprises 15 residues. The CDR3 is CASSQTTGRGTEAFF. The CDR3 coding sequence is TGCGCCAGCAGCCAGACAACAGGGAGGGGCACTGAAGCTTTCTTT.

The genes are TRBV6-1 and TRBJ2-7; D is possibly TRBD1 (6 bases). The ends were cut back, 5 bases at V and 1 base at J, with 12 bases in the middle. This CDR3 is built from 14 residues. From germline, CDR1 is MNHNS and CDR2 SASEGT. CDR3 loop: CASSIRQASYEQYF. The CDR3 DNA reads as TGTGCCAGCAGTATAAGACAGGCATCCTACGAGCAGTACTTC.

This chain uses TRBV28 with TRBJ2-1, with TRBD1 matching 7 bases. V gave up 4 bases and J gave up 7 bases; unmatched junction bases: 13. CDR3 length: 16 residues. From germline, CDR1 is MDHEN and CDR2 SYDVKM. Written as DNA, the CDR3 is TGTGCCAGCAGTTACGACCAGGGGGTATGGTTAAATGAGCAGTTCTTC. Its protein product is CASSYDQGVWLNEQFF.

V and J are TRBV23-1 and TRBJ2-7; no clear D gene. TRBV23-1 belongs to the ORF category, with a function that is uncertain. The V end was cut by 4 bases, the J end by 2 bases, with 6 bases between. CDR3 size: 12 residues. The CDR3 nucleotides are TGCGCCAGCAGTCTTACTACCTACGAGCAGTACTTC. Protein product: CASSLTTYEQYF.

This clone appeared a few times. The chain has TRBV5-1 and TRBJ2-1; TRBD2 aligns across 13 bases. Germline assignment: CDR1 SGHRS and CDR2 YFSETQ. The CDR3 contains 19 residues. Trimming cost V 0 bases and J 0 bases; bases outside gene matches: 6. DNA for the CDR3: TGCGCCAGCAGCTTGGGACTAGCGGGAGGAATAAGCTCCTACAATGAGCAGTTCTTC. Translated: CASSLGLAGGISSYNEQFF.

This clone appeared once. The gene calls are TRBV5-1 and TRBJ1-5, with 7 positions matching TRBD1. Germline V lookup: CDR1 SGHRS, CDR2 YFSETQ. There are 15 residues in the CDR3. After removal of 0 bases from V and 7 bases from J, the junction contained 7 bases not matched to a gene. The CDR3 is CASSLGATGEQPQHF. CDR3 nucleotide sequence: TGCGCCAGCAGCTTGGGCGCTACAGGGGAACAGCCCCAGCATTTT.

The chain is built from TRBV28 and TRBJ1-3; D remains ambiguous. Looked up from germline, CDR1 is MDHEN and CDR2 is SYDVKM. This CDR3 has 13 amino acids. V was pared by 5 bases and J by 9 bases, with 14 bases between. The CDR3 sequence: CASSPLSGPTIYF. The CDR3 DNA reads as TGTGCCAGCAGTCCCCTGAGCGGGCCCACCATATATTTT.

This clone has only a few counts. The genes are TRBV5-4 and TRBJ2-5; D may be TRBD1 (7 bases). CDR3 length: 14 amino acids. With 4 bases removed from V and 6 bases from J, the gap between germline ends came to 16 bases. Germline CDR1 reads SGHNT; CDR2 reads YYREEE (reference sequence). DNA of the CDR3: TGTGCCAGCAGCCGGCAGGGGGGCGAGAAGACCCAGTACTTC. This encodes CASSRQGGEKTQYF.

This clone was seen a handful of times. The J gene is TRBJ2-7, the V gene TRBV10-3; D remains ambiguous. The CDR3 is made up of 11 amino acids. V gave up 8 bases and J gave up 2 bases, with 7 bases separating them. Looked up from germline, CDR1 is ENHRY and CDR2 is SYGVKD. The CDR3 nucleotides are TGTGCCATCGCCAGTACCTACGAGCAGTACTTC. Its translation: CAIASTYEQYF.

The genes are TRBV30 and TRBJ2-5; 10 nucleotides align to TRBD2. Near its end, the DNA agrees better with TRBJ2-7, so the J call may be wrong. The germline CDR1 and CDR2 sequences are GTSNPN and SVGIG (reference sequence). The CDR3 runs to 15 residues. The CDR3 nucleotides are TGTGCCTGGAGTGGCTTAGCGGGGGGAACCTACGAGCAGTACTTC. It specifies CAWSGLAGGTYEQYF.

This chain links TRBV19 with TRBJ1-2, with 7 bases that match TRBD1. The CDR3 loop spans 13 amino acids. Trimming at V came to 8 bases and at J to 1 base, leaving 4 bases not matched to a gene. Germline V gene lookup returns CDR1 LNHDA and CDR2 SQIVND (reference sequence). The CDR3: CASLTGDNYGYTF. In nucleotides, the CDR3 is TGTGCCAGTCTAACAGGGGATAACTATGGCTACACCTTC.

This clone was seen only once. The genes are TRBV10-2 and TRBJ2-7; 9 nucleotides align to TRBD2. The CDR3 extends over 14 amino acids. V shed 7 bases, J shed 7 bases, and the junction held 11 bases outside the gene matches. In germline, CDR1 is WSHSY, CDR2 SAAADI. CDR3 in amino acids: CASTRTSDYGEQYF. As DNA, the CDR3 is TGCGCCAGCACTAGGACTAGCGATTATGGGGAGCAGTACTTC.

The J gene is TRBJ1-4, the V gene TRBV6-1; the D gene is possibly TRBD1 (5 bases). Germline CDR1 and CDR2: MNHNS and SASEGT. The CDR3 has 17 amino acids. With 4 bases removed from V and 8 bases from J, the gap between germline ends came to 23 bases. CDR3 bases: TGTGCCAGCAGTGGGTTAAAAGGGGCCTCCTTACGAGAAAAACTGTTTTTT. Protein product: CASSGLKGASLREKLFF.